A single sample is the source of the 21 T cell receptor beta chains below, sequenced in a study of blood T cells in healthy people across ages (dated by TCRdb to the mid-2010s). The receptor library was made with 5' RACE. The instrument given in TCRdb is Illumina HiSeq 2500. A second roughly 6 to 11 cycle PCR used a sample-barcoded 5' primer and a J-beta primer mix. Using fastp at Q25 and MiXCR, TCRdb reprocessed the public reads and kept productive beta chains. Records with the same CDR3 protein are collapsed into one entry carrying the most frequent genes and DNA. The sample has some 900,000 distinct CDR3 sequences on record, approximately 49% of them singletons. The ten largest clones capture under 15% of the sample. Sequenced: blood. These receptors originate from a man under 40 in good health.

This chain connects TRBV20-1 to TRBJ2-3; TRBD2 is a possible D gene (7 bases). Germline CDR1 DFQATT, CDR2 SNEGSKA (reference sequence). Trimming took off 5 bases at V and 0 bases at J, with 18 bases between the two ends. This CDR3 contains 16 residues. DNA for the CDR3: TGCAGTGCTCCTCAAACCGGGGGGCGGAGCACAGATACGCAGTATTTT. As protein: CSAPQTGGRSTDTQYF.

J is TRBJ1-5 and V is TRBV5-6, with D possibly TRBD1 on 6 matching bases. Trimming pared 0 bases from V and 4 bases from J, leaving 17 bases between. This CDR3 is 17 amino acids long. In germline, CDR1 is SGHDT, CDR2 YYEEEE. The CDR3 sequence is CASSLEGWTEKNQPQHF. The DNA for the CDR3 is TGTGCCAGCAGCTTGGAGGGTTGGACAGAGAAGAATCAGCCCCAGCATTTT.

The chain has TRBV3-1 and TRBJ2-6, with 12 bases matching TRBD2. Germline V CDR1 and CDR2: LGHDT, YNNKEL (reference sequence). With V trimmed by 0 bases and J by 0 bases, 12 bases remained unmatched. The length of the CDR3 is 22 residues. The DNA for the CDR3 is TGTGCCAGCAGCCAAGATCCCGTCGGGGGACTAGCGGGTAGCTCTGGGGCCAACGTCCTGACTTTC. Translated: CASSQDPVGGLAGSSGANVLTF. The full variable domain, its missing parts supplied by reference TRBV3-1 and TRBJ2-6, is DTAVSQTPKYLVTQMGNDKSIKCEQNLGHDTMYWYKQDSKKFLKIMFSYNNKELIINETVPNRFSPKSPDKAHLNLHINSLELGDSAVYFCASSQDPVGGLAGSSGANVLTFGAGSRLTVL.

The CDR3 loop reads CASSDVASGANVLTF. In nucleotides, the CDR3 is TGTGCCAGCAGTGATGTTGCCTCTGGGGCCAACGTCCTGACTTTC. The V and J genes are TRBV6-1 and TRBJ2-6; no firm D call. The ends were cut back, 3 bases at V and 0 bases at J, with 6 bases in the middle. Germline CDR1 and CDR2: MNHNS and SASEGT. The CDR3 contains 15 residues.

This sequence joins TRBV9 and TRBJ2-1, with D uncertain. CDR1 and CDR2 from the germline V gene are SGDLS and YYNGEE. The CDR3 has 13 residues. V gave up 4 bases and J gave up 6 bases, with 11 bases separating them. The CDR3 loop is CASSTPTGNEQFF. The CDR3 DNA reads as TGTGCCAGCAGCACACCGACGGGCAATGAGCAGTTCTTC.

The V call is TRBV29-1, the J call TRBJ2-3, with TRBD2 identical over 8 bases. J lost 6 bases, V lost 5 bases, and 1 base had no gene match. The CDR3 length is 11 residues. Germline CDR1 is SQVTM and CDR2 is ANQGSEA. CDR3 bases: TGCAGCGTTTCTAGCGGGGATACGCAGTATTTT. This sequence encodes CSVSSGDTQYF.

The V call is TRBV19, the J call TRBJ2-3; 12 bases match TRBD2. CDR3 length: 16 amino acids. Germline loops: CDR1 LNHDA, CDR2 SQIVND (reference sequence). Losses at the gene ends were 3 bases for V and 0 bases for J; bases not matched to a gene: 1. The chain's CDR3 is CASSIGLAGSTDTQYF. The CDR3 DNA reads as TGTGCCAGTAGTATCGGACTAGCGGGGAGCACAGATACGCAGTATTTT.

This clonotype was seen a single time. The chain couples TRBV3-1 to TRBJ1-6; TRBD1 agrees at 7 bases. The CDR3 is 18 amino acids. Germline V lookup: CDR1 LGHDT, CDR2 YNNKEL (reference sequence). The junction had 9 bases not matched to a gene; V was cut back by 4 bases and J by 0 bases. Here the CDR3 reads CASSLTGFASSYNSPLHF. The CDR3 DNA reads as TGTGCCAGCAGCCTGACAGGGTTCGCAAGCTCCTATAATTCACCCCTCCACTTT.

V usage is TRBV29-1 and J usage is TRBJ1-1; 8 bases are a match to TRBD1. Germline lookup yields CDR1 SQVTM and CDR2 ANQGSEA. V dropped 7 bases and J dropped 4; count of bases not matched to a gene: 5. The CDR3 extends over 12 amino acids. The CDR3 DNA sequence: TGCAGCGCTGGGACAGGCTCCACTGAAGCTTTCTTT. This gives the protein CSAGTGSTEAFF.

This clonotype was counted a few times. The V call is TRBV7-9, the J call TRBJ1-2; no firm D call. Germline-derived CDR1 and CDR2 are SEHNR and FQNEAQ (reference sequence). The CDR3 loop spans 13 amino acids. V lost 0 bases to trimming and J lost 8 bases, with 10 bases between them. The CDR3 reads CASSLAGSQGYTF. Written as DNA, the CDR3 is TGTGCCAGCAGCTTAGCAGGGTCGCAAGGCTACACCTTC.

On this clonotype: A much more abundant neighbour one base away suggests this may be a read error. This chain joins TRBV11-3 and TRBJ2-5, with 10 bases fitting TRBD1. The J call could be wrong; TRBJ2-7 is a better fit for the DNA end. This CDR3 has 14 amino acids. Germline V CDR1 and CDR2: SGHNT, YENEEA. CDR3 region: CASSARTGGYEQYF. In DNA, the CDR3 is TGTGCCAGCAGTGCCCGGACAGGGGGCTACGAGCAGTACTTC.

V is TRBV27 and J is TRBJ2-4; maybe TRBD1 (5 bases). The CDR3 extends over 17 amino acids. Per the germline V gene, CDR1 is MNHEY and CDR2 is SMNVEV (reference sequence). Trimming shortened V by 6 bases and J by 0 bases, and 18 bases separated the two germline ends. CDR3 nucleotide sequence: TGTGCCAGCAGGCCCTCGACAGTCCCTATAGCCAAAAACATTCAGTACTTC. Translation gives CASRPSTVPIAKNIQYF.

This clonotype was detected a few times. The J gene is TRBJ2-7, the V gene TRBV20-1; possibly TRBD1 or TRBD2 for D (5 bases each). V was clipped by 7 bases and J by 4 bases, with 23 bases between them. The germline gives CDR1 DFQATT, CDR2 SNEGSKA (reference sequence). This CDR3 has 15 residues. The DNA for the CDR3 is TGCAGTGTAACAGCCGATCGGGGCATAGTATACGAGCAGTACTTC. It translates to CSVTADRGIVYEQYF.

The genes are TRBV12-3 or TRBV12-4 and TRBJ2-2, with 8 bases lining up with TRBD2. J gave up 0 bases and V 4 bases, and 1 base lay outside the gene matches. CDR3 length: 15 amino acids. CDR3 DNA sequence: TGTGCCAGCAGTTCGGGACTAGCGAACACCGGGGAGCTGTTTTTT. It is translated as CASSSGLANTGELFF.

CDR3 protein: CASSLRGQGRLQPQHF. CDR3 nucleotide sequence: TGTGCCAGCAGCTTAAGAGGGCAGGGGAGGTTACAGCCCCAGCATTTT. The chain joins TRBV7-2 to TRBJ1-5; D is possibly TRBD1 (6 bases). The CDR3 has 16 amino acids. Germline CDR1 reads SGHTA; CDR2 reads FQGNSA. The V gene lost 2 bases and the J gene lost 7 bases, with 18 bases spanning the gap.

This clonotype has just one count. The CDR3 DNA sequence: TGTGCCAGCAGCTTACAGGGTAACGGTTCACCCCTCCACTTT. This translates into CASSLQGNGSPLHF. V gene TRBV9 combines with J gene TRBJ1-6, with a possible D match to TRBD1 (6 bases). CDR1 and CDR2 from the germline V gene are SGDLS and YYNGEE. Trimming left V 4 bases short and J 9 bases short, with 14 bases between. This CDR3 is 14 amino acids long.

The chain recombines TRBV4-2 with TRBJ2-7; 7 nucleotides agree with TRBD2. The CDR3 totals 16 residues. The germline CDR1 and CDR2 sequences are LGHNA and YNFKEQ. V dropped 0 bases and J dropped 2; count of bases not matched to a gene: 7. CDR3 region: CASSQDSGGTTYEQYF. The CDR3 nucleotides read TGTGCCAGCAGCCAAGATTCCGGGGGGACGACCTACGAGCAGTACTTC.

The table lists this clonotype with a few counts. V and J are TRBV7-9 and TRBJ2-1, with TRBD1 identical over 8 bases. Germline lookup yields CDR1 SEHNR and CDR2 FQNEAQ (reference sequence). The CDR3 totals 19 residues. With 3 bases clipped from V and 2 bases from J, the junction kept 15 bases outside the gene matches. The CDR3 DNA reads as TGTGCCAGCAGCTTTTCTATATATCAACAGGGGGGCGCCTACAATGAGCAGTTCTTC. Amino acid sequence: CASSFSIYQQGGAYNEQFF.

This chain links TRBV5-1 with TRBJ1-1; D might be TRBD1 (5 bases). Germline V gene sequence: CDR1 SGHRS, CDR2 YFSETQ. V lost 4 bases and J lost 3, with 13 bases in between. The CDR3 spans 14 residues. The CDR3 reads CASSRGGSDTEAFF. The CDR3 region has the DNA TGCGCCAGCAGCCGGGGGGGATCGGACACTGAAGCTTTCTTT.

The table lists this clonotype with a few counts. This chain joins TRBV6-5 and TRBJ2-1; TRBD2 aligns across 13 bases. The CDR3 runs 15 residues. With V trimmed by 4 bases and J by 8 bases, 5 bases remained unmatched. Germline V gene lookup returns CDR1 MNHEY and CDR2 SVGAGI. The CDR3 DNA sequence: TGTGCCAGCAGTTCCGGGACTAGCGGGGCCGATGAGCAGTTCTTC. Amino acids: CASSSGTSGADEQFF.

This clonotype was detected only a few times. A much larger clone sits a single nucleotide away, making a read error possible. The CDR3 protein is CASSILAGGTDTQYF. As DNA, the CDR3 is TGTGCCAGCAGCATACTAGCGGGGGGCACAGATACGCAGTATTTT. The chain has TRBV28 and TRBJ2-3; the match to TRBD2 covers 11 bases. The CDR3 extends over 15 amino acids. Trimming cost V 6 bases and J 1 base; bases outside gene matches: 3. Germline CDR1 MDHEN, CDR2 SYDVKM. Full variable domain (missing parts from reference TRBV28 and TRBJ2-3): DVKVTQSSRYLVKRTGEKVFLECVQDMDHENMFWYRQDPGLGLRLIYFSYDVKMKEKGDIPEGYSVSREKKERFSLILESASTNQTSMYLCASSILAGGTDTQYFGPGTRLTVL.